The sequence of this T cell receptor beta chain was determined in a study of shared clonotypes between healthy human individuals. To note about this clone: The antigen is undetermined.

The donor cohort consisted entirely of Caucasian adults residing in Nashville, Tennessee. Memory CD4+ cells were the fraction left after CD45RA+ naive selection. Study-wide results and caveats: A generally larger estimated richness was seen in naive subsets than in memory subsets.

Sequencing was at deep level. The data were produced by immunoSEQ multiplex PCR, yet TCRdb's version contains in-frame clones alone and is incomplete. In the table there are some 1,100,000 clones, about 84% of which are singletons. V shed 0 bases, J shed 3 bases, and the junction held 0 bases outside the gene matches. This CDR3 is built from 14 residues. The germline V gene has CDR1 MNHEY and CDR2 SVGAGI. This TCR derives from a man aged 18 to 29 in good health. Some clones in this sample may be carry-over from other donors' samples. The V and J genes are TRBV6-5 and TRBJ2-5; TRBD2 aligns across 8 bases. The sample was memory CD4+ T cells from PBMCs. Subset here: CD45RA-negative fraction. DNA of the CDR3: TGTGCCAGCAGTTACTCTAGCGGGGAAGAGACCCAGTACTTC. Residues: CASSYSSGEETQYF.